The text below deals with one TCR beta chain. Antigen: not known. Produced via immunoSEQ multiplex PCR; TCRdb's table is partial and in-frame only. The table lists roughly 13,000 clones, 85% to 95% of them singletons. The data stem from a study of regulatory and conventional T cells in RAG deficiency. The CDR3 extends over 16 amino acids. Germline CDR1 MNHNS, CDR2 SASEGT. The V and J ends lost 3 bases and 4 bases, in that order; junction bases with no gene match: 10. Study observations and caveats: In Omenn syndrome, Treg and Tconv repertoires overlapped >85%.

The sorted conventional CD4+ T cells were CD25-low and CD127-high, with genomic DNA sequenced. The same sample was also studied in work on regulatory T cells. This second report adds: Amplification used 52 TRBV primers and 13 TRBJ primers. Skewed V and J usage and few unique V-J pairs marked patient repertoires, most in Tregs.

This TCR was recovered from a human donor in good health. The genes are TRBV6-1 and TRBJ2-7; 9 bases fit TRBD2. Sequencing used CD4+ effector T cells sorted from blood. The CDR3 reads CASSERSGRRVYEQYF. The DNA of the CDR3 is TGTGCCAGCAGTGAGAGGAGCGGGAGGAGGGTTTACGAGCAGTACTTC.